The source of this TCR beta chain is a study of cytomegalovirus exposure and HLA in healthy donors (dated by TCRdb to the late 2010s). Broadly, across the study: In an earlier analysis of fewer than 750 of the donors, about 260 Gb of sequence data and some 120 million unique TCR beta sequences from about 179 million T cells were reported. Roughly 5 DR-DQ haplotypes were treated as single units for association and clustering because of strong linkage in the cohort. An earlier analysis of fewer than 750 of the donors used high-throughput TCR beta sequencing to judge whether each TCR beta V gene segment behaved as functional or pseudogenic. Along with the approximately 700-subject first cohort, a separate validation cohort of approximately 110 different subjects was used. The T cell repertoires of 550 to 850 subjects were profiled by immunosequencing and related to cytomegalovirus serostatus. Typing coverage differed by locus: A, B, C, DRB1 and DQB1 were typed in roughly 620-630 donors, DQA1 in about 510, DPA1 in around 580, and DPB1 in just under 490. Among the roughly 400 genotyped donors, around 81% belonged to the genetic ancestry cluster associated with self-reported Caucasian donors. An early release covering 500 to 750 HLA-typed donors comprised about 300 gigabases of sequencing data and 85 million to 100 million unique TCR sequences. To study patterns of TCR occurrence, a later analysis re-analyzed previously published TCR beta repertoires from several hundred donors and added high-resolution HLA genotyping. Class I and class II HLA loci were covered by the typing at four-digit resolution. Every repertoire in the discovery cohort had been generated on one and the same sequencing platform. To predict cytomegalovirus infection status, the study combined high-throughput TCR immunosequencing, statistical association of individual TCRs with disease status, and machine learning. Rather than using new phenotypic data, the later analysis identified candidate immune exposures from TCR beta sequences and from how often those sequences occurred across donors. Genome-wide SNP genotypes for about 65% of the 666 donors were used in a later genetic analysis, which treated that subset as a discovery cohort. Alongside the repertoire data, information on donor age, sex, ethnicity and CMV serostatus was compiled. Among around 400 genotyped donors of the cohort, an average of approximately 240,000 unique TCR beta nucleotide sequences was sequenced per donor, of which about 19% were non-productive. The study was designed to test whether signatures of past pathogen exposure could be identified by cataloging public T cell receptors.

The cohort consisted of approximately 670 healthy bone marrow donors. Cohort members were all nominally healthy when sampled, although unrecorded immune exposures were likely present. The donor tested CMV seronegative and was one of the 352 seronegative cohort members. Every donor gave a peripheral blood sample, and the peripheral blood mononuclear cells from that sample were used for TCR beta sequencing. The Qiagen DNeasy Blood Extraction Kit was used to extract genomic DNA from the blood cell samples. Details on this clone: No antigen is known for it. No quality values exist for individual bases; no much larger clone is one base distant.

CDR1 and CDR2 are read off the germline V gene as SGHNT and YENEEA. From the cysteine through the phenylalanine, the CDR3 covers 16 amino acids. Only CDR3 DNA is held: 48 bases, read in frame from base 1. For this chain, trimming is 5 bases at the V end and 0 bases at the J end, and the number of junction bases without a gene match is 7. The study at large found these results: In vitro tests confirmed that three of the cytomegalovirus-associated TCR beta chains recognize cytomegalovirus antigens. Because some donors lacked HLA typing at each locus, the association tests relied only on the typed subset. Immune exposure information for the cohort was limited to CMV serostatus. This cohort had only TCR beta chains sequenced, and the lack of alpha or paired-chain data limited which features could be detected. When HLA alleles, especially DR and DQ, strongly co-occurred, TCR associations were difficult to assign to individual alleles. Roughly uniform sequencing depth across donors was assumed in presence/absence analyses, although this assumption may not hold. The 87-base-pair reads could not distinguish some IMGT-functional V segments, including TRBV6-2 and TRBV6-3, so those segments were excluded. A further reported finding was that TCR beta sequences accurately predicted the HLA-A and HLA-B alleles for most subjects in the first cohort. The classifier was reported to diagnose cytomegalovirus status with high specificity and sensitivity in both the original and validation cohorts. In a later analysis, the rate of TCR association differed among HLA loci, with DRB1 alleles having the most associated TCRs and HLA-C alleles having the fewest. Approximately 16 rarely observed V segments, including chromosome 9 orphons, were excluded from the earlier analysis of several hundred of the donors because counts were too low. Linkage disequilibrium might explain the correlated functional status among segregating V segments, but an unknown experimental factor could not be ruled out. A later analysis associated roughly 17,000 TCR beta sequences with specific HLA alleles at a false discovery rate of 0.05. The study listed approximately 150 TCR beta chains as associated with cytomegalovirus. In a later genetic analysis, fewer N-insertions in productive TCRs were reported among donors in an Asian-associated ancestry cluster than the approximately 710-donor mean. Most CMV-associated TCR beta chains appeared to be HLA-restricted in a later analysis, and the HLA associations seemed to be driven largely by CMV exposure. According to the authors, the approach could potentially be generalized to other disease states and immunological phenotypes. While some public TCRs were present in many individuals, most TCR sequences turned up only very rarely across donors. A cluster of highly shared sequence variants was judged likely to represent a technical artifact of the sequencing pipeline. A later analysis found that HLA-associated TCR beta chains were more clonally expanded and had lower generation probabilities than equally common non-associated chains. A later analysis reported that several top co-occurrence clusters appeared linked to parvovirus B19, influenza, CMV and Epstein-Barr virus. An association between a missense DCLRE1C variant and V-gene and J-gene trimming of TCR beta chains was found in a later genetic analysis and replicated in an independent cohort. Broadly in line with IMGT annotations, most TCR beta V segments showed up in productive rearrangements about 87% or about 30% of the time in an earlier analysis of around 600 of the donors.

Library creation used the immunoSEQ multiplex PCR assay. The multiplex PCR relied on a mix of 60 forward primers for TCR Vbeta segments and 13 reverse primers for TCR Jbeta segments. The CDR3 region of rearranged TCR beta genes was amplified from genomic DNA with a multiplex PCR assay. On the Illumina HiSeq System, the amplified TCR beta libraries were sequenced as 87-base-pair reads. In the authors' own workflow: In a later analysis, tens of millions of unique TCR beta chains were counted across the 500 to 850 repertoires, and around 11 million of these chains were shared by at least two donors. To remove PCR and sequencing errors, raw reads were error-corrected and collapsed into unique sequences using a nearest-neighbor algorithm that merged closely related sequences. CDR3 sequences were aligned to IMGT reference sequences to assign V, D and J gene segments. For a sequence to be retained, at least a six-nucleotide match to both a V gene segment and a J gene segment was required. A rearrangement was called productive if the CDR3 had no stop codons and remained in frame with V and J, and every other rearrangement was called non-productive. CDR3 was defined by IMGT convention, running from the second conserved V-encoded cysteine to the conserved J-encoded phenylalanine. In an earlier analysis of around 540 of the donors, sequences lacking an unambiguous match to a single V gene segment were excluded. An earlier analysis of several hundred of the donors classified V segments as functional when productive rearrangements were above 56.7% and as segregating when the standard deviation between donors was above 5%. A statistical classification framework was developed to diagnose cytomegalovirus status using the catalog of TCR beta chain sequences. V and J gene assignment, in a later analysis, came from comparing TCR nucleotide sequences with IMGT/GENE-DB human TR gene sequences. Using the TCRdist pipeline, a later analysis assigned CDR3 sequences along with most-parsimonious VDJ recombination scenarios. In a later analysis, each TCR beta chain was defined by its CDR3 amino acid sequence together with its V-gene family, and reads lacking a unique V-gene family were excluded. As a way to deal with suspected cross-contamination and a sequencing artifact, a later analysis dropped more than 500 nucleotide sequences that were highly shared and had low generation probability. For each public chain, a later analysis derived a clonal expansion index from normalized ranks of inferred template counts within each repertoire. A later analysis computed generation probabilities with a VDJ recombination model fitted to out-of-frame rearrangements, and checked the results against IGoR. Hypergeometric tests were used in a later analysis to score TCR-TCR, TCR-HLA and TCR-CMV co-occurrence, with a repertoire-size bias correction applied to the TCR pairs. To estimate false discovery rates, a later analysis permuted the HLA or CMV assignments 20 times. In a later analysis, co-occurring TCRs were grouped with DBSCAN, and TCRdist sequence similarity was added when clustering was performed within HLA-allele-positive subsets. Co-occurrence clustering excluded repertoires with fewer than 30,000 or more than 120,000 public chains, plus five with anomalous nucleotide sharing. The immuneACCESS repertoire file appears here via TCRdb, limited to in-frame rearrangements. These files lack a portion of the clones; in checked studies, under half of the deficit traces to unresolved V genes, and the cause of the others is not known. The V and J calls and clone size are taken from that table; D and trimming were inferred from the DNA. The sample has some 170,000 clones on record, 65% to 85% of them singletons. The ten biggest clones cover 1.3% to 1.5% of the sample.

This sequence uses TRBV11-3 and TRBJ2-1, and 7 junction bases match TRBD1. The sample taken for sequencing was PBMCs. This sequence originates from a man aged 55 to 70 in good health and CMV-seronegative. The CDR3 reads CASSPGQPSSYNEQFF. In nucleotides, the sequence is TGTGCCAGCAGCCCGGGACAGCCGAGCTCCTACAATGAGCAGTTCTTC.